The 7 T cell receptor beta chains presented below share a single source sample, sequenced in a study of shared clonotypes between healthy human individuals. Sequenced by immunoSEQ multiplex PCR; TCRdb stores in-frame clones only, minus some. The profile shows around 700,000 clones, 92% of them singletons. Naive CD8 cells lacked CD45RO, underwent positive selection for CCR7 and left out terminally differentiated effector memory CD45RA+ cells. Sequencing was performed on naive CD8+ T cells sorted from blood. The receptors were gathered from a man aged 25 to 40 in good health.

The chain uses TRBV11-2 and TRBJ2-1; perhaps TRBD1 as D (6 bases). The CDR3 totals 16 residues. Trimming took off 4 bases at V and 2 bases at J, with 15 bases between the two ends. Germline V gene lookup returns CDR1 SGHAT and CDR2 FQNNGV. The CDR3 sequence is CASSSRGQGTYNEQFF. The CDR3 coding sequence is TGTGCCAGCAGCTCTAGAGGGCAGGGGACCTACAATGAGCAGTTCTTC.

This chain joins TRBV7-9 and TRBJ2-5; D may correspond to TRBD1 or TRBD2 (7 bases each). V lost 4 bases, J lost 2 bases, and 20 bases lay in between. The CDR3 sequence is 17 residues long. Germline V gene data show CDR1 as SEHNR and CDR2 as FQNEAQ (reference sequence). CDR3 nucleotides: TGTGCCAGCAGCTCTAAGGGAGGGGACAGCTCTCAAGAGACCCAGTACTTC. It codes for CASSSKGGDSSQETQYF.

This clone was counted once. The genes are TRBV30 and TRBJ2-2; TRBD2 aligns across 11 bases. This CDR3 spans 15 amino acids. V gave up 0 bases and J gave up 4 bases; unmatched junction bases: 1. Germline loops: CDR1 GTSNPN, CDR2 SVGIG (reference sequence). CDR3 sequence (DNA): TGTGCCTGGAGTGTGACTAGCGGGATCACCGGGGAGCTGTTTTTT. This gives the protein CAWSVTSGITGELFF.

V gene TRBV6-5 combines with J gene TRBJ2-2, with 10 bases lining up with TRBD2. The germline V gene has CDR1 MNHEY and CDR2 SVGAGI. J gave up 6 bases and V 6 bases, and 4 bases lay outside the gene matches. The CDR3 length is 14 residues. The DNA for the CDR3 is TGTGCCAGCAGCCCCGGGACTAGCGCCGGGGAGCTGTTTTTT. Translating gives CASSPGTSAGELFF.

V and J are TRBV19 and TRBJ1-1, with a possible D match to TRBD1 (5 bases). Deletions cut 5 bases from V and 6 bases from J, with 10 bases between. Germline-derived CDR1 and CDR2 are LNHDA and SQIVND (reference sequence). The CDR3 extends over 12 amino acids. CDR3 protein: CASSRGGAEAFF. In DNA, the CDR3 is TGTGCCAGTAGTCGGGGGGGGGCTGAAGCTTTCTTT.

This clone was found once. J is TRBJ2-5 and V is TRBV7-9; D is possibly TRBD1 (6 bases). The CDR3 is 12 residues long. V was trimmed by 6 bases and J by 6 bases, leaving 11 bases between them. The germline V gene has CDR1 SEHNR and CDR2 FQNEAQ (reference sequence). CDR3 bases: TGTGCCAGCAGTTTCAGGGGACAGACCCAGTACTTC. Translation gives CASSFRGQTQYF. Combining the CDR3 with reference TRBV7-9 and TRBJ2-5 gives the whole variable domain DTGVSQNPRHKITKRGQNVTFRCDPISEHNRLYWYRQTLGQGPEFLTYFQNEAQLEKSRLLSDRFSAERPKGSFSTLEIQRTEQGDSAMYLCASSFRGQTQYFGPGTRLLVL.

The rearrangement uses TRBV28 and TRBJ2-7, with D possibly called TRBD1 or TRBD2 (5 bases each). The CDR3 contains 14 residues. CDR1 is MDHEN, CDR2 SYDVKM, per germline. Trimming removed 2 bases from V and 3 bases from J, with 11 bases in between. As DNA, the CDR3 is TGTGCCAGCAGTTTAGTGGGGGACCTCTACGAGCAGTACTTC. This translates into CASSLVGDLYEQYF.